The source of this TCR beta chain is a study of vaccination and CD4 T cells after COVID-19. Background on the study: Samples after vaccination came a median approximately 70 days past dose two, ranging 14 to 241.

Deletions cut 10 bases from V and 5 bases from J, with 12 bases between. The CDR3 is made up of 12 amino acids. The germline gives CDR1 ENHRY, CDR2 SYGVKD. TCRdb re-derived calls from the PCR reads in MiXCR, one entry per CDR3 protein. In the table there are 31,000 or so distinct CDR3 sequences, about 50% of which are singletons. This clonotype was counted only a few times. Time point in this sample: late sampling 161 to 241 days after vaccination in a few convalescent patients. Sample: CD4+ T cells from blood, taken about 7 months after SARS-CoV-2 vaccination. This sequence joins TRBV10-3 and TRBJ1-5; D may be TRBD1 (6 bases). This clonotype was sampled from a human donor who had recovered from COVID-19. The CDR3 loop is CATSGQYQPQHF. In DNA, the CDR3 is TGTGCCACCTCCGGACAGTATCAGCCCCAGCATTTT.